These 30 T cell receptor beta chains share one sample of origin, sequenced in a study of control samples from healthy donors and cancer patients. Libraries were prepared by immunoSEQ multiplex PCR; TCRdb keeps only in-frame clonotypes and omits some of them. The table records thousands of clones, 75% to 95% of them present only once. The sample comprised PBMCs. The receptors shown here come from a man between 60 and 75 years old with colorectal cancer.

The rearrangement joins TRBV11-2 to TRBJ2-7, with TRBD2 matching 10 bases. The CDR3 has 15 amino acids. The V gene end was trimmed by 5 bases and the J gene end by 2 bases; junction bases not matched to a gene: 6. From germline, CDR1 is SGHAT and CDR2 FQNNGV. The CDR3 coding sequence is TGTGCCAGCAGCCCTAGCGGGGGAGGCGCCTACGAGCAGTACTTC. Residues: CASSPSGGGAYEQYF.

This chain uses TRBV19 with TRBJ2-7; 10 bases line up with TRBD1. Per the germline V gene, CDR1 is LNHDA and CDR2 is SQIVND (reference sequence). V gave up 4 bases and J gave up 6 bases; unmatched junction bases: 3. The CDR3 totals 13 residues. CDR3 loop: CASSRQGASEQYF. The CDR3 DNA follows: TGTGCCAGTAGTAGACAGGGGGCAAGCGAGCAGTACTTC. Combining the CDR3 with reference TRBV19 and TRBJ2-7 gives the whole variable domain DGGITQSPKYLFRKEGQNVTLSCEQNLNHDAMYWYRQDPGQGLRLIYYSQIVNDFQKGDIAEGYSVSREKKESFPLTVTSAQKNPTAFYLCASSRQGASEQYFGPGTRLTVT.

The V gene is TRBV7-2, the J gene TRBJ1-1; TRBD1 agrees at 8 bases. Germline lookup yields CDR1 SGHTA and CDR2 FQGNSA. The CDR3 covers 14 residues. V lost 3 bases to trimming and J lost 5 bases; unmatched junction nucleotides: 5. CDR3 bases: TGTGCCAGCAGCTTTGACAGGGGAAGGACTGAAGCTTTCTTT. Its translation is CASSFDRGRTEAFF.

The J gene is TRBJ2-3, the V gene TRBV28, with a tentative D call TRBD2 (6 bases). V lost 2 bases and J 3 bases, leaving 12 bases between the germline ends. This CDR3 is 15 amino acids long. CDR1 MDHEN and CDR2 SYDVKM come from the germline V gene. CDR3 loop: CASSLVAGITDTQYF. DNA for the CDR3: TGTGCCAGCAGTTTAGTGGCGGGGATTACAGATACGCAGTATTTT.

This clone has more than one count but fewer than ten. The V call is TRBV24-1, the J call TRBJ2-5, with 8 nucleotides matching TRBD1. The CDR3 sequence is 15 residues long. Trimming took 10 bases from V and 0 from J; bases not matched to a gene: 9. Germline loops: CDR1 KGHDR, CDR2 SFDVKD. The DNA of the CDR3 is TGTGCCACTAAGGGCCAGGGGGCCGACCAAGAGACCCAGTACTTC. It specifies CATKGQGADQETQYF.

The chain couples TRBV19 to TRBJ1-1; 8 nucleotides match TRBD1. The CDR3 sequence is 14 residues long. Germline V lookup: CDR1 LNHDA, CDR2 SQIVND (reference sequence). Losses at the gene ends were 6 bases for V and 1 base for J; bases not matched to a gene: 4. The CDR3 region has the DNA TGTGCCAGTAGCCACGACAGGGGGAACACTGAAGCTTTCTTT. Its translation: CASSHDRGNTEAFF. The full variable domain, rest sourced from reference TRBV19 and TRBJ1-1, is DGGITQSPKYLFRKEGQNVTLSCEQNLNHDAMYWYRQDPGQGLRLIYYSQIVNDFQKGDIAEGYSVSREKKESFPLTVTSAQKNPTAFYLCASSHDRGNTEAFFGQGTRLTVV.

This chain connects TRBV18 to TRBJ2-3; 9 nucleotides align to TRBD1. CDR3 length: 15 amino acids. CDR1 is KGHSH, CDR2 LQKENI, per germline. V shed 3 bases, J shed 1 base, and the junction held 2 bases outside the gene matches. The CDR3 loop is CASSPGQGGTDTQYF. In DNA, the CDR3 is TGTGCCAGCTCACCGGGACAGGGAGGCACAGATACGCAGTATTTT.

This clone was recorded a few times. The CDR3 nucleotides read TGTGCCAGCAGCCAAGGACCGAACTACGAGCAGTACTTC. This sequence encodes CASSQGPNYEQYF. J is TRBJ2-7 and V is TRBV3-1 (or the pseudogene TRBV3-2); D remains unclear. This CDR3 comprises 13 residues. V gave up 1 base and J gave up 3 bases, with 7 bases separating them. The germline V gene encodes CDR1 LGHDT and CDR2 YNNKEL (reference sequence).

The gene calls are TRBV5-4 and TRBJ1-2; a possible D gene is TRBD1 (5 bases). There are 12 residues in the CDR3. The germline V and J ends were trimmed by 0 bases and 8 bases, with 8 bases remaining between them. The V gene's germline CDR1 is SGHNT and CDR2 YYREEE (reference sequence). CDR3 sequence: CASSLEGYGYTF. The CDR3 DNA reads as TGTGCCAGCAGCTTGGAGGGGTACGGCTACACCTTC.

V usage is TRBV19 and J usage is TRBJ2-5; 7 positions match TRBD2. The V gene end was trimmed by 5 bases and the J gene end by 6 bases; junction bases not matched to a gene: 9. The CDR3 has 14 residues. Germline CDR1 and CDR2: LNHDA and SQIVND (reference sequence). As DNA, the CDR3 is TGTGCCAGTAGTGCCCTCCCTAGCGGACAGACCCAGTACTTC. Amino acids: CASSALPSGQTQYF.

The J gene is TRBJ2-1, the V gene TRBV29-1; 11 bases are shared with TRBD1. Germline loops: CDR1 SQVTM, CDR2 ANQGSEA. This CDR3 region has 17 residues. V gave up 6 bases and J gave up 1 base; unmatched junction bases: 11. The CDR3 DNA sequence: TGCAGCGTCACCGGGACAGGGGGATTCTGGTCCTACAATGAGCAGTTCTTC. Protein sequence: CSVTGTGGFWSYNEQFF.

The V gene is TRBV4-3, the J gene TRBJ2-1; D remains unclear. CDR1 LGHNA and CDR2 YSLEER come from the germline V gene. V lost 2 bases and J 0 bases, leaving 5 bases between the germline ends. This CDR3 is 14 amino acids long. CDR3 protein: CASSQQVSYNEQFF. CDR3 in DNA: TGCGCCAGCAGCCAACAGGTCTCCTACAATGAGCAGTTCTTC.

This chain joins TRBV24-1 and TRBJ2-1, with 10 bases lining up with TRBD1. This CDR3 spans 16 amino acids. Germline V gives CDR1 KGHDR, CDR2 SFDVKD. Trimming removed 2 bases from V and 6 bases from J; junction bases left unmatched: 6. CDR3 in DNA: TGTGCCACCAGTGATTGGCCGGGACAGGGGATCAATGAGCAGTTCTTC. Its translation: CATSDWPGQGINEQFF.

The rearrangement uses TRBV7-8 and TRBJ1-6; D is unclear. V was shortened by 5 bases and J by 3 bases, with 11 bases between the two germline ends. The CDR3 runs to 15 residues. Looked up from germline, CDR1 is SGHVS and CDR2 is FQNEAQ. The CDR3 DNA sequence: TGTGCCAGCAGCCCCTGGACGGGCTATAATTCACCCCTCCACTTT. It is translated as CASSPWTGYNSPLHF.

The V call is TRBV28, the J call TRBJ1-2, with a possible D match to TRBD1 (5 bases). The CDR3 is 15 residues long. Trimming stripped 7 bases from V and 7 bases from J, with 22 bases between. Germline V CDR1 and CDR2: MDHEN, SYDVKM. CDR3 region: CASIPLRPGEGGYTF. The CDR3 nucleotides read TGTGCCAGCATACCCCTACGGCCGGGGGAAGGTGGCTACACCTTC.

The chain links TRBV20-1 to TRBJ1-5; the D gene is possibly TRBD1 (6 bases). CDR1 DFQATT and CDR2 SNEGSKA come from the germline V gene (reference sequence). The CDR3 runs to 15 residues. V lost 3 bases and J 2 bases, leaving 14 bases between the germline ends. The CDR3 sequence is CSASLGGLGNQPQHF. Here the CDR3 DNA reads TGCAGTGCTAGTCTAGGGGGGTTGGGCAATCAGCCCCAGCATTTT.

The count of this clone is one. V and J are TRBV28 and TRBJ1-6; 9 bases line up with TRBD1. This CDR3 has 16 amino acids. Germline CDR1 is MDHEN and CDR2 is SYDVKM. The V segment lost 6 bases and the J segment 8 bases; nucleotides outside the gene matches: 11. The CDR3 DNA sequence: TGTGCCAGCAGGGGGGGACAGGGTGTTAATTATTCACCCCTCCACTTT. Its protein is CASRGGQGVNYSPLHF.

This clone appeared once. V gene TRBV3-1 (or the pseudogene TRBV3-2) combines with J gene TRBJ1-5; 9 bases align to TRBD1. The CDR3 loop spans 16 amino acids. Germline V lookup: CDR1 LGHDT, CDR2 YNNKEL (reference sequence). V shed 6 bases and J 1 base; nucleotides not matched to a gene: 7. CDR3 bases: TGTGCCAGCAGTCTAGGGGGGACAGGGAGCAATCAGCCCCAGCATTTT. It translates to CASSLGGTGSNQPQHF.

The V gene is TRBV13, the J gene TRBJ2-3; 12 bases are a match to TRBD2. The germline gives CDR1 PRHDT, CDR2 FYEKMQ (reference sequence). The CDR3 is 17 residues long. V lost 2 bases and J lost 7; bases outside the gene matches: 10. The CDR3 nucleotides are TGTGCCAGCAGCTTAAGGCTAGCGGGGGGGAATACGAATACGCAGTATTTT. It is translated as CASSLRLAGGNTNTQYF.

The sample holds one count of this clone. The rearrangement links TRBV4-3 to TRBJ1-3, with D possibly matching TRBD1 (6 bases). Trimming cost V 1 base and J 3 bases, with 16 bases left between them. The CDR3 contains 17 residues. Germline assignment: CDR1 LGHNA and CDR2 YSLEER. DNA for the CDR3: TGCGCCAGCAGCCAAGGGGTCGGGGGCGCGGGTGGAAACACCATATATTTT. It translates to CASSQGVGGAGGNTIYF.

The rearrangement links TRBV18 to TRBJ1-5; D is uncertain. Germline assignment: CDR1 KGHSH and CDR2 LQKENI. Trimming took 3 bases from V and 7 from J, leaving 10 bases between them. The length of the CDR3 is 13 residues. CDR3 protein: CASSPTYDQPQHF. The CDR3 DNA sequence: TGTGCCAGCTCACCCACCTATGACCAGCCCCAGCATTTT.

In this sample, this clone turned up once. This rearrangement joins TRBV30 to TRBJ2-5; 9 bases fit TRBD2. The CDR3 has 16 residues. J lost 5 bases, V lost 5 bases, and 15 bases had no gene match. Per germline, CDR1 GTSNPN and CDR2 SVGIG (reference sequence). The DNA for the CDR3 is TGTGCCTGGGCTGATGGGCGGGGGGGCCGCCTCGAGACCCAGTACTTC. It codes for CAWADGRGGRLETQYF.

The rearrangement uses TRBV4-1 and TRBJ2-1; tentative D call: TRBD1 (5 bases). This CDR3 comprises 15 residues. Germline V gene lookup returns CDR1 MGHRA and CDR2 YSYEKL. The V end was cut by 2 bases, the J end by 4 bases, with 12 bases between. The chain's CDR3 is CASSQFKGSYNEQFF. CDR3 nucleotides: TGCGCCAGCAGCCAATTTAAGGGGTCTTACAATGAGCAGTTCTTC.

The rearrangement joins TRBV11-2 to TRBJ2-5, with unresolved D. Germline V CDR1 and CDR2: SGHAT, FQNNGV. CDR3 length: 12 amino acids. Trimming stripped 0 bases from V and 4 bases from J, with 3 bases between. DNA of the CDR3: TGTGCCAGCAGCTTAGAAGGAGAGACCCAGTACTTC. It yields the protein CASSLEGETQYF.

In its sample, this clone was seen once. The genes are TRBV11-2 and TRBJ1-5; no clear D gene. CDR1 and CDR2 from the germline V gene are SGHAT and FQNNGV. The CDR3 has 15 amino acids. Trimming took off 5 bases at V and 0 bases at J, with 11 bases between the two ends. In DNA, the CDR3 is TGTGCCAGCAGCAATGGAGACTATAGCAATCAGCCCCAGCATTTT. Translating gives CASSNGDYSNQPQHF.

The CDR3 sequence: CASSYSSRTYEQYF. The CDR3 DNA sequence: TGTGCCAGCAGTTACTCGAGTCGGACCTACGAGCAGTACTTC. The chain couples TRBV6-2 or TRBV6-3 to TRBJ2-7; no clear D gene. The CDR3 consists of 14 residues. V was trimmed by 0 bases and J by 2 bases, leaving 8 bases between them. Per germline, CDR1 MNHEY and CDR2 SVGEGT.

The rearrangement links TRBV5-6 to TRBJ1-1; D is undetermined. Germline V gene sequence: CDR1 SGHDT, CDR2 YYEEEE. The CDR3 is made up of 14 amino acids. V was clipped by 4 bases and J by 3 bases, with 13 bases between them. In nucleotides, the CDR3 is TGTGCCAGCAGCGGGATGGGGTGGTACACTGAAGCTTTCTTT. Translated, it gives CASSGMGWYTEAFF. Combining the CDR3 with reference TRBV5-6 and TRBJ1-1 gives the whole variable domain DAGVTQSPTHLIKTRGQQVTLRCSPKSGHDTVSWYQQALGQGPQFIFQYYEEEERQRGNFPDRFSGHQFPNYSSELNVNALLLGDSALYLCASSGMGWYTEAFFGQGTRLTVV.

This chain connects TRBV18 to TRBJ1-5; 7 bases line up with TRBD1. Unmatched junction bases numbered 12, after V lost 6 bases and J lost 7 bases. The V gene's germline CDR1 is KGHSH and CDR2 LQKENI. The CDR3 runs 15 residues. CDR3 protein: CASSQFTGERQPQHF. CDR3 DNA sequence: TGTGCCAGCTCCCAATTTACAGGGGAAAGGCAGCCCCAGCATTTT.

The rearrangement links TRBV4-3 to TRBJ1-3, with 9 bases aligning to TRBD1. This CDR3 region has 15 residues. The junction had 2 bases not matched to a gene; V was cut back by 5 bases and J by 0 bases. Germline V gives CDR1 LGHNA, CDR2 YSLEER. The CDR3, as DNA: TGCGCCAGCAGCGCGGGACAGGGCTCTGGAAACACCATATATTTT. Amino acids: CASSAGQGSGNTIYF.

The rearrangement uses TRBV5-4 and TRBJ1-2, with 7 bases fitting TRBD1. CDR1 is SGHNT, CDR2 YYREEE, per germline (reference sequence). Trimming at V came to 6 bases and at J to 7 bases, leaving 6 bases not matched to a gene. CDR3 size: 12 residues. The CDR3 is CASKQGEFGYTF. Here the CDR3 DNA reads TGTGCCAGCAAGCAGGGGGAGTTTGGCTACACCTTC.